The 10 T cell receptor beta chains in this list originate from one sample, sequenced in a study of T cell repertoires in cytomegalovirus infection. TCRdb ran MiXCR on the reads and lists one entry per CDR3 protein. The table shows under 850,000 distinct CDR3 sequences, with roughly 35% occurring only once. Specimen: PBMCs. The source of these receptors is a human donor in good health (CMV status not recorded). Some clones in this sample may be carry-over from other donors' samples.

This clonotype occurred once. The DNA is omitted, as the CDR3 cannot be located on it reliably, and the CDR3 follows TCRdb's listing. CDR3 amino acids: CASSLVGLGSPFHF. V gene TRBV27 combines with J gene TRBJ1-6. The CDR3 is made up of 14 amino acids, end residues included. CDR1 is MNHEY, CDR2 SMNVEV, per germline (reference sequence).

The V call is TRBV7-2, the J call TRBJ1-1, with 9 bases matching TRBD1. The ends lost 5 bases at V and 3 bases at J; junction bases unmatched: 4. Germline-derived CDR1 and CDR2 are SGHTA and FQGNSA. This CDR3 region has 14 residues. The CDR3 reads CASSQGQGHTEAFF. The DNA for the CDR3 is TGTGCCAGCAGCCAGGGACAGGGACACACTGAAGCTTTCTTT. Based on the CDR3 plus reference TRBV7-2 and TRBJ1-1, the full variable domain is GAGVSQSPSNKVTEKGKDVELRCDPISGHTALYWYRQSLGQGLEFLIYFQGNSAPDKSGLPSDRFSAERTGGSVSTLTIQRTQQEDSAVYLCASSQGQGHTEAFFGQGTRLTVV.

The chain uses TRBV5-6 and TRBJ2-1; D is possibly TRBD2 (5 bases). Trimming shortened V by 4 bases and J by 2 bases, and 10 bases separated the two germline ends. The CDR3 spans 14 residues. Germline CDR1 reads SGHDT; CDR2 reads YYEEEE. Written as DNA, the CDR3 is TGTGCCAGCAGCGTGGAGGACCCCTACAATGAGCAGTTCTTC. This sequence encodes CASSVEDPYNEQFF.

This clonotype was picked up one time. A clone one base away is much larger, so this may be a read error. The CDR3 nucleotides read TGTGCCAGCAGTTTAGGTGTCTTGAACACTGAAGATTTCTTT. Translated: CASSLGVLNTEDFF. The rearrangement uses TRBV12-3 or TRBV12-4 and TRBJ1-1; D remains ambiguous. The CDR3 is made up of 14 amino acids.

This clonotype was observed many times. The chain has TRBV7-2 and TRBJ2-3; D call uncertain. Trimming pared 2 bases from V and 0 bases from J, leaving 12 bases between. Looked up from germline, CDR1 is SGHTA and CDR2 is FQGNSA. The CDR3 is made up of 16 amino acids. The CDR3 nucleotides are TGTGCCAGCAGCTTATTCGGCGGCTCTAGCACAGATACGCAGTATTTT. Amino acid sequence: CASSLFGGSSTDTQYF.

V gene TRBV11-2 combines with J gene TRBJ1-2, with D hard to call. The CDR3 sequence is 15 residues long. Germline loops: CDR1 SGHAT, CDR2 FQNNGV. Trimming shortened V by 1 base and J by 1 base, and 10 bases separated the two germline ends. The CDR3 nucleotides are TGTGCCAGCAGCTTAGGGCCCTTTGATAACTATGGCTACACCTTC. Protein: CASSLGPFDNYGYTF.

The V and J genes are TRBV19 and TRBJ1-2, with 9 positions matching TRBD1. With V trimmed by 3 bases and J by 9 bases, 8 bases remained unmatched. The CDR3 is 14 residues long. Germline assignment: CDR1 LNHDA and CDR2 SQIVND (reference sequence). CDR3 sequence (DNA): TGTGCCAGTAGTATTCTGGGACAGGGAGTCTGCTACACCTTC. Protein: CASSILGQGVCYTF.

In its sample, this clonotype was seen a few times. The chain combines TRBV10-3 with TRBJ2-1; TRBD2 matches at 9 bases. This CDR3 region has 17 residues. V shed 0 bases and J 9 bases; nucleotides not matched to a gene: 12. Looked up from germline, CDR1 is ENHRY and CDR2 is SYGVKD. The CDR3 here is CAISESMGSGSEGEQFF. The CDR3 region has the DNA TGTGCCATCAGTGAGTCGATGGGTAGCGGGAGTGAAGGTGAGCAGTTCTTC.

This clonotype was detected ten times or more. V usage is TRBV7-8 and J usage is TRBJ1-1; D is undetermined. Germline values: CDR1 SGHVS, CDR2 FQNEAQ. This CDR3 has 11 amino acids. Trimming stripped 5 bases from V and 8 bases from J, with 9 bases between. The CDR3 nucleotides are TGTGCCAGCAGCCATTACCACGAAGCTTTCTTT. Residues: CASSHYHEAFF. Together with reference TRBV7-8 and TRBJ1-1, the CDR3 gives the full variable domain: GAGVSQSPRYKVAKRGQDVALRCDPISGHVSLFWYQQALGQGPEFLTYFQNEAQLDKSGLPSDRFFAERPEGSVSTLKIQRTQQEDSAVYLCASSHYHEAFFGQGTRLTVV.

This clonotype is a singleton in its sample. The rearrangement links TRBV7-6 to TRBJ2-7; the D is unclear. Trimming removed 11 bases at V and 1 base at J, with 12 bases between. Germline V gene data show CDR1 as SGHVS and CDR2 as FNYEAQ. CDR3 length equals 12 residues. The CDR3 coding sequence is TGTGCCGTAGACCTTTCTTCCTACGAGCAGTACTTC. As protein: CAVDLSSYEQYF.